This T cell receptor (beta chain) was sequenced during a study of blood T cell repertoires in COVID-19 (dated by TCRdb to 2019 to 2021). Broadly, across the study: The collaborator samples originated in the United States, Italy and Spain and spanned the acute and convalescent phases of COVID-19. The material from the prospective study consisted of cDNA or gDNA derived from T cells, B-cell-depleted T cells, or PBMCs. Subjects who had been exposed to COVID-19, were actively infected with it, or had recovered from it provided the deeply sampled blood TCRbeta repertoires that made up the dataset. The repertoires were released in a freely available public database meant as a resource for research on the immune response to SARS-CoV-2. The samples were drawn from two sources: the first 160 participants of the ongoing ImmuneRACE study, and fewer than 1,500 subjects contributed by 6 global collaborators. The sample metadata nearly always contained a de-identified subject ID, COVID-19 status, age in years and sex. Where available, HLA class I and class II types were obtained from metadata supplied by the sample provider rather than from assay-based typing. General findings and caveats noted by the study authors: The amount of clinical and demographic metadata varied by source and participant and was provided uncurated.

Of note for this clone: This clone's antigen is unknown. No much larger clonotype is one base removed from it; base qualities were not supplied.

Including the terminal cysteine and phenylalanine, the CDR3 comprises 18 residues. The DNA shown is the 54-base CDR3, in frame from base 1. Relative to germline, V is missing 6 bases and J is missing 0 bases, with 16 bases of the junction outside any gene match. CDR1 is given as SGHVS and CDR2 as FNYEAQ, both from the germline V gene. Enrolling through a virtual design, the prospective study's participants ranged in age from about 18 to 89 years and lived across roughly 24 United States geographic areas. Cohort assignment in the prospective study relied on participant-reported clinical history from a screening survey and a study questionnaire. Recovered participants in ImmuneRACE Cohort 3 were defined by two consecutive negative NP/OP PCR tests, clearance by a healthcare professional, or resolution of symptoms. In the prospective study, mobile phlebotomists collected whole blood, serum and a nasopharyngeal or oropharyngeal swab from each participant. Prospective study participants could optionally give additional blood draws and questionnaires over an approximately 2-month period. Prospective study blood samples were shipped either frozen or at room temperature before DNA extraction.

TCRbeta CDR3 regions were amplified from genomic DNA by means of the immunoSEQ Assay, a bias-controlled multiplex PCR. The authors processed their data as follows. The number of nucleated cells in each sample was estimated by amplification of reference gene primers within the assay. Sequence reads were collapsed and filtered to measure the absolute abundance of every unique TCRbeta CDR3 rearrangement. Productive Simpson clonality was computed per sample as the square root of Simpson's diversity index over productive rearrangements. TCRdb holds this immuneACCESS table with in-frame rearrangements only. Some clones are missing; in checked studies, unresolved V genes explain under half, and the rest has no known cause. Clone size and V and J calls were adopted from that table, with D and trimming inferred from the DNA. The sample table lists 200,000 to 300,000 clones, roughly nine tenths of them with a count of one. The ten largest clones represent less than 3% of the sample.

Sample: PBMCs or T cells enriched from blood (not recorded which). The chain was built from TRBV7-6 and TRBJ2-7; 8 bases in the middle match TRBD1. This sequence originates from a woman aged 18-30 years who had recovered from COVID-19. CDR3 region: CASRPGQGESPDSYEQYF. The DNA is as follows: TGTGCCAGCAGGCCTGGACAGGGAGAATCGCCCGACTCCTACGAGCAGTACTTC. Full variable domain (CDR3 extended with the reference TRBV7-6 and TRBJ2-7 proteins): GAGVSQSPRYKVTKRGQDVALRCDPISGHVSLYWYRQALGQGPEFLTYFNYEAQQDKSGLPNDRFSAERPEGSISTLTIQRTEQRDSAMYRCASRPGQGESPDSYEQYFGPGTRLTVT.